One T cell receptor beta chain is described in this entry. This entry is derived from a study of blood T cell repertoires in COVID-19. Study as a whole: COVID-19 samples, acute and convalescent, were from the United States, Italy and Spain. The analysed material was cDNA or gDNA that came from T cells, B-cell-depleted T cells, or PBMCs.

The Seattle patients joined while their infection was active and were tracked longitudinally afterward. In the authors' workflow: Researchers report that nucleated cell counts were estimated from reference gene primer amplification. This table comes from immunoSEQ multiplex PCR, and its TCRdb copy is limited to in-frame clones, with some not included. V, J and clone size reflect that table, while D and trimming were determined from the DNA. The sample records 150,000 or so clones, 65% to 90% being singletons. V trimming: 7 bases; J trimming: 4 bases; junction bases outside the gene matches: 9. Germline V gene lookup returns CDR1 SNHLY and CDR2 FYNNEI. The CDR3 runs 15 residues.

This sequence joins TRBV2 and TRBJ1-4; 7 bases are shared with TRBD1. The clonotype comes from a woman aged 55 to 70 with COVID-19, enrolled during active disease. The sample taken for sequencing was peripheral blood. The CDR3: CASKRQGGGNEKLFF. CDR3 coding DNA: TGTGCCAGCAAGAGACAGGGCGGAGGTAATGAAAAACTGTTTTTT.